This TCR beta chain emerged from a study of blood T cell repertoires in COVID-19. Study at large: The United States, Italy and Spain supplied acute and convalescent COVID-19 samples. Sample material is recorded as cDNA or gDNA derived from T cells, B-cell-depleted T cells, or PBMCs.

Clones were read by immunoSEQ multiplex PCR, and TCRdb kept only the in-frame ones, dropping some. The sample holds more than 200,000 clones; 65% to 90% are singletons and the top ten take under 2.5%. The V gene's germline CDR1 is SGHRS and CDR2 YFSETQ. The CDR3 is 14 amino acids. V was clipped by 3 bases and J by 4 bases, with 13 bases between them. This clonotype was sampled from a man aged 25-45 years with active or convalescent COVID-19. The rearrangement links TRBV5-1 to TRBJ1-1; D might be TRBD1 (5 bases). The sequenced material came from peripheral blood. The CDR3 coding sequence is TGCGCCAGCAGCTCAAAACCCGGGGGCACTGAAGCTTTCTTT. This encodes CASSSKPGGTEAFF. Together with reference TRBV5-1 and TRBJ1-1, the CDR3 gives the full variable domain: KAGVTQTPRYLIKTRGQQVTLSCSPISGHRSVSWYQQTPGQGLQFLFEYFSETQRNKGNFPGRFSGRQFSNSRSEMNVSTLELGDSALYLCASSSKPGGTEAFFGQGTRLTVV.